This T cell receptor (beta chain) was captured by sequencing in a study of control samples from healthy donors and cancer patients. The data were produced by immunoSEQ multiplex PCR, yet TCRdb's version contains in-frame clones alone and is incomplete. The top ten clones hold approximately 4.9% of a sample with 150,000 to 200,000 clones, about 86% of them seen once. Sample: blood. This sequence originates from a woman in her twenties or thirties in good health.

CDR3 bases: TGCAGCGTTGGGCATAACAATGAGCAGTTCTTC. Translation: CSVGHNNEQFF. This rearrangement joins TRBV29-1 to TRBJ2-1; D call uncertain. This CDR3 region has 11 residues. Trimming cost V 4 bases and J 5 bases, with 6 bases left between them. Per germline, CDR1 SQVTM and CDR2 ANQGSEA.